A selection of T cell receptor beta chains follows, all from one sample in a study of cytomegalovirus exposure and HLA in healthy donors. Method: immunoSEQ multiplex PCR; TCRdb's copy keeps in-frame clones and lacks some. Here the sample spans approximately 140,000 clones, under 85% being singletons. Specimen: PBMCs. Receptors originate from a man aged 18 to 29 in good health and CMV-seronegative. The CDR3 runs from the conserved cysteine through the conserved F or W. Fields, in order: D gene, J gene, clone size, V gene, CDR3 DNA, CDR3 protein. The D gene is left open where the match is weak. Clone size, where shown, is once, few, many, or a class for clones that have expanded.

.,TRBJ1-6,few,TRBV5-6,TGTGCCAGCACAGAGAGGTATCGGGGATATTCACCCCTCCACTTT,CASTERYRGYSPLHF
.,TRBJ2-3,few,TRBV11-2,TGTGCCAGCAGCTCCCACGGGTACGTAGCTCCCACAGATACGCAGTATTTT,CASSSHGYVAPTDTQYF
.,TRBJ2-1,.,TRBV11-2,TGTGCCAGCAGCTTAGTCCCAGGGCGTAATGAGCAGTTCTTC,CASSLVPGRNEQFF
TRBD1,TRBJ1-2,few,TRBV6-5,TGTGCCAGCAGTTCCGGGACAGGGGGCTACACCTTC,CASSSGTGGYTF
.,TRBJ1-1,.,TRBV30,TGTGCCTGGAGTTTGGGGGGATCTTACGGTGAAGCTTTCTTT,CAWSLGGSYGEAFF
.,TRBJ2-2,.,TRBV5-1,TGCGCCAGCAGCTTGGCTGGGGGCCACACCGGGGAGCTGTTTTTT,CASSLAGGHTGELFF
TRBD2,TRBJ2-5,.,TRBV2,TGTGCCAGCAGTGATCGCGGGGGAGTGTGGGAGCAGTACTTC,CASSDRGGVWEQYF
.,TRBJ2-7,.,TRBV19,TGTGCCAGTAGGCAAACAGGTCGCTCCTACGAGCAGTACTTC,CASRQTGRSYEQYF
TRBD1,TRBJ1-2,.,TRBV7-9,TGTGCCAGCAGCTTAAGGGTGACAGGGGATGACCATGGCTACACCTTC,CASSLRVTGDDHGYTF
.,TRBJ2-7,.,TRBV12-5,TGTGCTAGTGGGCTCGGACAGTTATACGAGCAGTACTTC,CASGLGQLYEQYF